This TCR beta chain was identified in a study of blood T cell repertoires in COVID-19. Clones were read by immunoSEQ multiplex PCR, and TCRdb kept only the in-frame ones, dropping some. Of some 80,000 clones listed, almost 85% are singletons. CDR1 and CDR2 from the germline V gene are SGHNT and YYREEE (reference sequence). This CDR3 is built from 13 residues. V lost 1 base to trimming and J lost 7 bases, with 11 bases between them. Sample: peripheral blood. J is TRBJ1-2 and V is TRBV5-4; possible D gene TRBD1, 5 bases. The clonotype originates from a man aged 45-65 years with COVID-19, enrolled during active disease. This CDR3 is CASSLMGPGGYTF. As DNA, the CDR3 is TGTGCCAGCAGCTTGATGGGGCCGGGTGGCTACACCTTC.